The rows below give T cell receptor beta chains drawn from one sample of a study of T cell responses to AZD1222 COVID-19 vaccine. Using immunoSEQ multiplex PCR, the repertoire was profiled, and TCRdb retains in-frame clones only, with some absent. The repertoire holds approximately 27,000 clones, with about nine tenths as singletons. Material: peripheral blood, obtained on day 0 of AZD1222 vaccination. These receptors came from an adult in good health. Each CDR3 is given with its conserved first and last residue. D genes are given only for firm matches. The listing skips clone size in some rows; elsewhere it reads once, few, many or a size class.

V gene	J gene	clone size	D gene	CDR3 DNA	CDR3 protein
TRBV18	TRBJ2-7	-	-	TGTGCCAGCTCACGCGGGACACAATCCTACGAGCAGTACTTC	CASSRGTQSYEQYF
TRBV2	TRBJ1-5	-	-	TGTGCCAGCAGGGGGGCACCGCAGGGATGGGCCAATCAGCCCCAGCATTTT	CASRGAPQGWANQPQHF
TRBV4-1	TRBJ2-7	few	-	TGCGCCAGCAGCGCCCGGACCGAAAGTCGAGGGGAGCAGTACTTC	CASSARTESRGEQYF
TRBV4-3	TRBJ2-7	-	-	TGCGCCAGCAGCCAAGACACGTTCTACGAGCAGTACTTC	CASSQDTFYEQYF
TRBV5-6	TRBJ1-1	-	TRBD1	TGTGCCAGCAGCTCGTCCGGGACAGTTACTGAAGCTTTCTTT	CASSSSGTVTEAFF
TRBV28	TRBJ1-1	few	TRBD1	TGTGCCAGCAGTCGACAGGGGGTCGGAGCTTTCTTT	CASSRQGVGAFF
TRBV6-4	TRBJ1-1	-	TRBD1	TGTGCCAGCAGTGTCCGCCCAGGGACAGGGGGAGTGAACACTGAAGCTTTCTTT	CASSVRPGTGGVNTEAFF
TRBV11-2	TRBJ2-7	-	-	TGTGCCAGCAGTTTCGGGCACGAGCAGTACTTC	CASSFGHEQYF
TRBV2	TRBJ2-1	-	TRBD1	TGTGCCAGCAAGCTAGAGACAGGGTCCTACAATGAGCAGTTCTTC	CASKLETGSYNEQFF
TRBV18	TRBJ1-6	-	TRBD1	TGTGCCAGCCACGACAGGGATAATTCACCCCTCCACTTT	CASHDRDNSPLHF
TRBV28	TRBJ2-5	-	TRBD1	TGTGCCAGCACCTTTTCGTCGGCCGGGACAGGGCAAACCCAGTACTTC	CASTFSSAGTGQTQYF
TRBV7-6	TRBJ2-5	-	TRBD2	TGTGCCAGCAGCTTAGATGGGGGACTAGCGCCCAGGGCCCAGTACTTC	CASSLDGGLAPRAQYF
TRBV10-1	TRBJ1-1	-	-	TGCGCCAGCAGTCGGGGCGTGGACACTGAAGCTTTCTTT	CASSRGVDTEAFF
TRBV5-6	TRBJ1-3	-	TRBD1	TGTGCCAGCAGCTTGGGACAGGGGGGAAACACCATATATTTT	CASSLGQGGNTIYF
TRBV6-6	TRBJ2-1	-	TRBD2	TGTGCCAGCAGCCCGCGGGAGAAAACAATTTACAATGAGCAGTTCTTC	CASSPREKTIYNEQFF
TRBV7-7	TRBJ2-3	once	-	TGTGCCAGCAGCTTACTTTGGCAGGATGAAGATACGCAGTATTTT	CASSLLWQDEDTQYF
TRBV21-1	TRBJ1-5	-	-	TGTGCCAGCAGCAAGCCCATGGGGCTGAGCAATCAGCCCCAGCATTTT	CASSKPMGLSNQPQHF
TRBV6-6	TRBJ2-7	-	TRBD2	TGTGCCAGCAGTCCTATCAGGTTGGCTAGCGGGTTCAACGAGCAGTACTTC	CASSPIRLASGFNEQYF
TRBV27	TRBJ2-7	once	-	TGTGCCAGCAGTTTAGGGGGGCTCGGAGAGCAGTACTTC	CASSLGGLGEQYF
TRBV27	TRBJ2-1	-	TRBD2	TGTGCCAGCACCGACGGGACTAGCGGGATGAATGAGCAGTTCTTC	CASTDGTSGMNEQFF
TRBV5-1	TRBJ2-2	-	TRBD2	TGCGCCAGCAGCACGGGACTAGCGGTTAACACCGGGGAGCTGTTTTTT	CASSTGLAVNTGELFF
TRBV6-1	TRBJ2-1	-	TRBD2	TGTGCCAGCAGTGAATGGGCTAGCGGGAGGGTCAGGGCCTACAATGAGCAGTTCTTC	CASSEWASGRVRAYNEQFF
TRBV7-3	TRBJ2-1	-	TRBD2	TGTGCCAGCAGCGTCCGGGGAACTAGCGTCAATGAGCAGTTCTTC	CASSVRGTSVNEQFF
TRBV15	TRBJ2-7	-	-	TGTGCCACCAGCAAAACAGGGTTCGAGCAGTACTTC	CATSKTGFEQYF
TRBV2	TRBJ2-7	-	-	TGTGCCAGCAGTGCTCTGAGCTACGAGCAGTACTTC	CASSALSYEQYF
TRBV10-3	TRBJ2-7	-	TRBD1	TGTGCCATCTCTCCGACAGGGGTAGACCCTTACGAGCAGTACTTC	CAISPTGVDPYEQYF
TRBV24-1	TRBJ1-5	-	TRBD1	TGTGCCACCAGTGACGTGACAGGGGATGGCAATCAGCCCCAGCATTTT	CATSDVTGDGNQPQHF
TRBV7-2	TRBJ1-4	-	-	TGTGCCAGCAGCTTAGAACAGGGCAAGGAAAAACTGTTTTTT	CASSLEQGKEKLFF
TRBV3-1/TRBV3-2	TRBJ1-2	-	-	TGTGCCAGCAGCCAAGATCACATCCGGGACCTGTACTATGGCTACACCTTC	CASSQDHIRDLYYGYTF
TRBV4-1	TRBJ2-5	-	-	TGCGCCAGCAGCCTATATATGGGGGGAAAGACCCAGTACTTC	CASSLYMGGKTQYF
TRBV19	TRBJ2-2	once	-	TGTGCCAGTAGTATGATCAGGGGCGAGAACACCGGGGAGCTGTTTTTT	CASSMIRGENTGELFF
TRBV7-2	TRBJ1-6	-	-	TGTGCCAGCAGGTCTTATGATAATTCACCCCTCCACTTT	CASRSYDNSPLHF
TRBV19	TRBJ1-2	-	-	TGTGCCAGTAGTATGGGGGACTTCGGGAACTATGGCTACACCTTC	CASSMGDFGNYGYTF
TRBV4-1	TRBJ2-7	-	-	TGCGCCAGCAGCCAAGTATTGGGAAGGCAGTACTTC	CASSQVLGRQYF
TRBV5-1	TRBJ2-1	-	TRBD1	TGCGCCAGCAGCTTGCGGTCGGGACAGCTTCAAAATTACAATGAGCAGTTCTTC	CASSLRSGQLQNYNEQFF